This TCR beta chain stems from a study of T cells in Graves' hyperthyroidism and ophthalmopathy (dated by TCRdb to between 2018 and 2021). For context, the study as a whole: Peripheral blood samples were taken at initial diagnosis, before any treatment was given. To identify TCR V-J signatures that set the groups apart, the researchers used a discovery cohort of 90 to 100 patients, made up of under 45 with Graves' ophthalmopathy and some 58 with stable Graves' hyperthyroidism. Prospective prediction of ophthalmopathy was tested in an independent validation cohort consisting of 18 to 20 hyperthyroidism patients and around 17 patients who later progressed to ophthalmopathy. The roughly 91 discovery patients were randomly split 7:3 into training and test sets. In addition, the study compared T-cell repertoires in thyroid tissue and in blood from six Graves' hyperthyroidism patients. After sampling, hyperthyroidism patients received methimazole starting at 30 mg daily, and ophthalmopathy patients received high-dose intravenous methylprednisolone. The paper reports TCR Vbeta CDR3 sequencing of 135 peripheral blood samples: around 45 ophthalmopathy, roughly 74 hyperthyroidism and 17 progressor patients. Overall study outcomes, separate from this receptor: Most expanded thyroid clonotypes (frequency above 0.001) were also detected in blood, suggesting blood repertoires may reflect thyroid immune responses. Sample size was not statistically predetermined, and blinding of investigators to group allocation was not performed. A 13 V-J signature model separated ophthalmopathy from stable hyperthyroidism, with around 90% sensitivity and 81% to 82% specificity in cross-validation and 80%/75% in testing. In validation, progression to ophthalmopathy was predicted by the model with about 70% sensitivity and 72% to 85% specificity, a median of around 6.5 months before onset.

Graves' hyperthyroidism was defined as stable when no progression to ophthalmopathy occurred over 18 months of follow-up. Hyperthyroidism patients were newly diagnosed, with disease duration under 2 months, and aged 18 to 65 years. Exclusion was applied to patients with uncontrolled infections, other autoimmune diseases, pregnancy or lactation. Diagnoses were based on clinical symptoms, serum thyroxine and TRAb, thyroid ultrasound and orbital computed tomography. Ficoll-Paque density gradient centrifugation was used to isolate PBMCs from under 11 ml of fresh peripheral blood. Total RNA was extracted using Trizol reagent, and RNA quality was assessed on an Agilent 2100 Bioanalyzer. The CDR3 starts with the cysteine, ends with the phenylalanine, and has 13 residues. The only DNA kept is the CDR3, 39 bases in frame from the first base. The germline V gene (reference sequence) gives CDR1 as DFQATT and CDR2 as SNEGSKA. Trimming removed 5 bases from V and 5 bases from J; the gene matches leave 4 bases unexplained.

The sample holds a few counts of this clonotype. It lacks a known antigen. The sample holds no much larger clone one base away, and base qualities are not on file. The TCR beta CDR3 regions were amplified from RNA transcripts. A first-round RT-PCR of the TCR CDR3 used the HTBI primer set with the Qiagen OneStep RT-PCR kit. Libraries were constructed in a second round of multiplex PCR, after which size selection and purification were carried out. Sequencing of the libraries was done on an Illumina HiSeq2000 using paired-end 100 bp reads. Turning to the authors' computational methods: SOAPnuke was used to process the raw data, removing reads that contained adapters or uncalled bases, had a mean Phred below 15, or lacked an exact match to the constant primer or identifier. High-quality paired reads were merged with COPE v1.2.5, and unique nucleotide sequences were defined as clonotypes. Clonotypes were aligned to IMGT TRBV, TRBD and TRBJ reference segments using MiTCR v1.1. The analysis included only V-J combinations with a frequency above 0.0001, which together covered 99.2% of the repertoires. A TCS score was defined as the ratio between F50 (clonal expansion) and ExV (chaos), using BLOSUM62-based TCRdist between CDR3 peptides within each V-J. Welch's t-statistics and random forest reduced around 510 V-J features to some 14, which were used in a naive Bayes classifier (R e1071). TCRdb reprocessed the public reads (quality trimming at Q25 with fastp, clone calling with MiXCR) and kept in-frame beta chains. Under each unique CDR3 protein, matching rows form one entry showing the most common genes and DNA. The authors' filters were not applied to this entry. This sample holds roughly 420,000 distinct CDR3 sequences; roughly an eighth were observed only once. The ten largest clones take up about 5% of the sample.

The TCR sequence derives from a woman under 30 with Graves' hyperthyroidism. The V gene is TRBV20-1 and the J gene is TRBJ2-7; TRBD2 agrees with 12 junctional bases. Sequenced sample: blood. The DNA sequence is TGCAGTGCTGAGACTAGCGGGAGCGACGAGCAGTACTTC. Its translation reads: CSAETSGSDEQYF.